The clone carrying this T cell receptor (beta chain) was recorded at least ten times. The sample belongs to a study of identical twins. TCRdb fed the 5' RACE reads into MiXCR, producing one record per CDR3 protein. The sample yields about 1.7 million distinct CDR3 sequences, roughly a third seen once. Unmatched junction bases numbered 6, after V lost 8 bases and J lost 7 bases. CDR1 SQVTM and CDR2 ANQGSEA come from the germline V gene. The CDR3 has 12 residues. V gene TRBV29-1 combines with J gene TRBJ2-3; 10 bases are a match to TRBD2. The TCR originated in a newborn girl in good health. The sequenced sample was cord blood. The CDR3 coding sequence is TGCAGCTCTCGGACTAGCGGTAATACGCAGTATTTT. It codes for CSSRTSGNTQYF.